The 13 T cell receptor beta chains given below trace back to one sample, sequenced in a study of Ad26.COV2.S vaccination and SARS-CoV-2 variants. Indicated treatment: roughly 18 received Ad26.COV2.S at low or high dose, single or two shots; 5 received placebo; per-sample allocation not given. At day 63 after the first vaccine or placebo injection, samples were drawn. TCRdb's copy holds only in-frame clones and misses some; the assay was immunoSEQ multiplex PCR. The table shows 350,000 to 400,000 clones, with roughly nine tenths occurring only once. Sequenced here: peripheral blood, sampled in a trial of Ad26.COV2.S vaccine versus placebo. These receptor sequences come from a person between 18 and 65 years old who received the Ad26.COV2.S COVID-19 vaccine or a placebo.

V usage is TRBV6-5 and J usage is TRBJ1-1; D is uncertain. This CDR3 is 14 amino acids long. V was clipped by 2 bases and J by 1 base, with 8 bases between them. CDR1 is MNHEY, CDR2 SVGAGI, per germline. CDR3 region: CASSYERTNTEAFF. The CDR3, as DNA: TGTGCCAGCAGTTACGAGAGGACGAACACTGAAGCTTTCTTT.

In regard to this clone: Other DNA variants within this sample encode the same CDR3. The rearrangement links TRBV7-9 to TRBJ2-3; unclear D gene. V gave up 3 bases and J gave up 2 bases, with 12 bases separating them. Germline V gene data show CDR1 as SEHNR and CDR2 as FQNEAQ (reference sequence). This CDR3 has 15 amino acids. CDR3 in DNA: TGTGCCAGCAGCTTCAGTGGTGGCAACACAGATACGCAGTATTTT. Protein sequence: CASSFSGGNTDTQYF.

Many counts were recorded for this clone. The CDR3, as DNA: TGCGCCAGCAGCCATATGGGCAGGGGCAATGAGCAGTTCTTC. Protein product: CASSHMGRGNEQFF. This rearrangement joins TRBV4-1 to TRBJ2-1, with a possible D match to TRBD1 (6 bases). The CDR3 has 14 residues. The V and J ends lost 3 bases and 6 bases respectively, with 12 bases between them. Germline-derived CDR1 and CDR2 are MGHRA and YSYEKL.

The rearrangement uses TRBV5-8 and TRBJ2-5; 13 nucleotides align to TRBD2. The junction had 7 bases not matched to a gene; V was cut back by 3 bases and J by 2 bases. The CDR3 covers 17 residues. Looked up from germline, CDR1 is SGHTS and CDR2 is YDEGEE. The CDR3: CASSSRLAGGRQETQYF. The CDR3, as DNA: TGTGCCAGCAGCTCCCGACTAGCGGGGGGCCGTCAAGAGACCCAGTACTTC. The variable domain in full, completed from reference TRBV5-8 and TRBJ2-5, reads EAGVTQSPTHLIKTRGQQATLRCSPISGHTSVYWYQQALGLGLQFLLWYDEGEERNRGNFPPRFSGRQFPNYSSELNVNALELEDSALYLCASSSRLAGGRQETQYFGPGTRLLVL.

The genes are TRBV7-6 and TRBJ2-7; 9 bases map to TRBD2. The CDR3 length is 15 residues. The V gene's germline CDR1 is SGHVS and CDR2 FNYEAQ. V was pared by 1 base and J by 4 bases, with 5 bases of the junction left unmatched. CDR3 sequence (DNA): TGTGCCAGCAGCTTAGGAGCGGGGGGCCTTTACGAGCAGTACTTC. Its protein product is CASSLGAGGLYEQYF.

This clone was observed a few times. The gene calls are TRBV2 and TRBJ1-4; a possible D gene is TRBD1 (5 bases). Germline V gene sequence: CDR1 SNHLY, CDR2 FYNNEI. The CDR3 extends over 13 amino acids. Trimming stripped 7 bases from V and 8 bases from J, with 14 bases between. The CDR3 region has the DNA TGTGCCAGCAAGGTAGAGGGGAAGGAAAAACTGTTTTTT. Protein: CASKVEGKEKLFF.

The chain is built from TRBV9 and TRBJ1-2; D might be TRBD1 (6 bases). The CDR3 contains 15 residues. Germline lookup yields CDR1 SGDLS and CDR2 YYNGEE. The ends were cut back, 6 bases at V and 3 bases at J, with 18 bases in the middle. Written as DNA, the CDR3 is TGTGCCAGCAACCGACAGGAGGGGTACGACTATGGCTACACCTTC. Protein: CASNRQEGYDYGYTF.

This chain joins TRBV7-9 and TRBJ2-3; the D gene is possibly TRBD1 (5 bases). Germline loops: CDR1 SEHNR, CDR2 FQNEAQ (reference sequence). Deletions cut 6 bases from V and 0 bases from J, with 10 bases between. The CDR3 runs 14 residues. CDR3 in amino acids: CASSHRQSTDTQYF. The DNA of the CDR3 is TGTGCCAGCAGTCACAGACAGAGCACAGATACGCAGTATTTT.

CDR3 residues: CASSWDPGQTYEQYF. The CDR3 DNA follows: TGTGCCAGCAGCTGGGATCCGGGACAGACCTACGAGCAGTACTTC. V usage is TRBV5-4 and J usage is TRBJ2-7; 7 positions match TRBD1. The CDR3 covers 15 residues. CDR1 SGHNT and CDR2 YYREEE come from the germline V gene (reference sequence). Trimming removed 3 bases from V and 2 bases from J; junction bases left unmatched: 8. The complete variable domain, with remaining parts taken from reference TRBV5-4 and TRBJ2-7, reads ETGVTQSPTHLIKTRGQQVTLRCSSQSGHNTVSWYQQALGQGPQFIFQYYREEENGRGNFPPRFSGLQFPNYSSELNVNALELDDSALYLCASSWDPGQTYEQYFGPGTRLTVT.

The genes are TRBV9 and TRBJ2-7, with TRBD2 identical over 7 bases. The CDR3 extends over 14 amino acids. The V segment lost 2 bases and the J segment 2 bases; nucleotides outside the gene matches: 4. The germline gives CDR1 SGDLS, CDR2 YYNGEE. In DNA form, the CDR3 reads TGTGCCAGCAGCGTTGGACTAGGAGCCTACGAGCAGTACTTC. Translated, it gives CASSVGLGAYEQYF.

J is TRBJ1-2 and V is TRBV27; the D gene is possibly TRBD1 (5 bases). Germline CDR1 reads MNHEY; CDR2 reads SMNVEV (reference sequence). This CDR3 is 17 amino acids long. With 6 bases removed from V and 4 bases from J, the gap between germline ends came to 24 bases. CDR3 nucleotide sequence: TGTGCCAGCAGCGAGTTTAATGGGGCGGCAGGCTCCTATGGCTACACCTTC. Residues: CASSEFNGAAGSYGYTF.

V is TRBV18 and J is TRBJ1-1; 7 positions match TRBD1. V shed 3 bases, J shed 1 base, and the junction held 5 bases outside the gene matches. CDR1 and CDR2 from the germline V gene are KGHSH and LQKENI. The CDR3 loop spans 15 amino acids. In DNA, the CDR3 is TGTGCCAGCTCACCGCCGGGACAGACGAACACTGAAGCTTTCTTT. It yields the protein CASSPPGQTNTEAFF.

This chain uses TRBV3-1 (or the pseudogene TRBV3-2) with TRBJ2-2; maybe TRBD2 (5 bases). This CDR3 is 13 amino acids long. Germline-derived CDR1 and CDR2 are LGHDT and YNNKEL (reference sequence). V was cut by 3 bases and J by 4 bases, with 6 bases left in between. The DNA for the CDR3 is TGTGCCAGCAGCCAGGACTTCACCGGGGAGCTGTTTTTT. Protein: CASSQDFTGELFF.